These 28 T cell receptor beta chains came from one sample sequenced in a study of cytomegalovirus exposure and HLA in healthy donors listed by TCRdb under 2017. The library came from the immunoSEQ multiplex PCR assay. For the multiplex PCR, a mixture combining 60 forward primers for TCR Vbeta segments and 13 reverse primers for TCR Jbeta segments was used. This immuneACCESS table, as held by TCRdb, lists in-frame sequences with V and J called but not all clones. Of the missing ones, under half trace to an unresolved V gene in checked studies; the others have no known cause. Here the sample has some 110,000 clones; about 74% occur a single time. The ten largest clones take up 4% to 5% of the sample. Material: PBMCs. The source of these receptors is a woman aged 45 to 65 in good health and CMV-seropositive.

V and J are TRBV9 and TRBJ1-6; no clear D. The germline V and J ends were trimmed by 0 bases and 7 bases, with 14 bases remaining between them. Germline loops: CDR1 SGDLS, CDR2 YYNGEE. The CDR3 spans 16 residues. CDR3 in amino acids: CASSVEEERRNSPLHF. CDR3 nucleotide sequence: TGTGCCAGCAGCGTAGAGGAGGAGCGGCGGAATTCACCCCTCCACTTT.

CDR3 in amino acids: CASSAGDYSNQPQHF. In DNA form, the CDR3 reads TGTGCCAGCAGTGCGGGAGACTATAGCAATCAGCCCCAGCATTTT. This chain uses TRBV6-1 with TRBJ1-5, with D unclear. The V gene lost 4 bases and the J gene lost 0 bases, with 10 bases spanning the gap. Per germline, CDR1 MNHNS and CDR2 SASEGT. CDR3 length equals 15 residues.

V is TRBV7-9 and J is TRBJ2-7, with 9 bases aligning to TRBD2. Germline V lookup: CDR1 SEHNR, CDR2 FQNEAQ (reference sequence). The CDR3 sequence is 14 residues long. V lost 10 bases, J lost 5 bases, and 12 bases stayed unmatched. The CDR3 is CATNPSGGSHEQYF. The CDR3, as DNA: TGTGCCACCAATCCCAGCGGGGGGTCCCACGAGCAGTACTTC.

This chain joins TRBV7-2 and TRBJ1-4; 7 bases map to TRBD1. Germline V gene data show CDR1 as SGHTA and CDR2 as FQGNSA. V trimming: 3 bases; J trimming: 6 bases; junction bases outside the gene matches: 1. The length of the CDR3 is 13 residues. In nucleotides, the CDR3 is TGTGCCAGCAGCTTCCAGGGGGATGAAAAACTGTTTTTT. Its translation is CASSFQGDEKLFF.

This sequence joins TRBV2 and TRBJ1-2, with 8 bases that match TRBD1. This CDR3 has 13 residues. Germline CDR1 and CDR2: SNHLY and FYNNEI. The J segment lost 8 bases and the V segment lost 5 bases, leaving 7 bases of the junction unmatched. CDR3 region: CASSTRTGLGYTF. The CDR3 DNA reads TGTGCCAGCAGTACCAGGACAGGGCTGGGCTACACCTTC.

This chain joins TRBV7-2 and TRBJ1-4; TRBD1 is a possible D gene (6 bases). Germline CDR1 is SGHTA and CDR2 is FQGNSA. The CDR3 sequence is 13 residues long. The germline V and J ends were trimmed by 5 bases and 10 bases, with 14 bases remaining between them. For the CDR3, the DNA is TGTGCCAGCAGCCCGAACAGGGAGGGAAAACTGTTTTTT. Translating it yields CASSPNREGKLFF.

This clone was seen more than once but under ten times. V is TRBV28 and J is TRBJ1-4; D remains ambiguous. The CDR3 covers 13 residues. Germline V lookup: CDR1 MDHEN, CDR2 SYDVKM. The V end was cut by 8 bases, the J end by 3 bases, with 10 bases between. This chain's CDR3 is CASYDTANEKLFF. The DNA of the CDR3 is TGTGCCAGCTATGACACCGCTAATGAAAAACTGTTTTTT.

The chain is built from TRBV7-2 and TRBJ2-7, with a possible D match to TRBD2 (6 bases). This CDR3 is built from 14 residues. The V gene's germline CDR1 is SGHTA and CDR2 FQGNSA. Deletions cut 2 bases from V and 0 bases from J, with 8 bases between. CDR3 coding DNA: TGTGCCAGCAGCTTATTGCGGGACTCCTACGAGCAGTACTTC. This translates into CASSLLRDSYEQYF.

The chain employs TRBV12-5 and TRBJ2-3; D may be TRBD2 (5 bases). The CDR3 is 19 residues long. V was trimmed by 5 bases and J by 7 bases, leaving 31 bases between them. CDR1 and CDR2 from the germline V gene are LGHNT and FRNRAP. CDR3 region: CASGPRLAGRSGNTYTQYF. CDR3 sequence (DNA): TGTGCTAGTGGTCCGCGGCTAGCCGGCCGGAGTGGGAACACCTATACGCAGTATTTT. The full variable domain, its missing parts supplied by reference TRBV12-5 and TRBJ2-3, is DARVTQTPRHKVTEMGQEVTMRCQPILGHNTVFWYRQTMMQGLELLAYFRNRAPLDDSGMPKDRFSAEMPDATLATLKIQPSEPRDSAVYFCASGPRLAGRSGNTYTQYFGPGTRLTVL.

The chain couples TRBV5-1 to TRBJ2-3; 8 nucleotides match TRBD2. There are 16 residues in the CDR3. Looked up from germline, CDR1 is SGHRS and CDR2 is YFSETQ. V lost 5 bases to trimming and J lost 2 bases; unmatched junction nucleotides: 10. DNA of the CDR3: TGCGCCAGCAGAGGTGGGCGGGGGGCCCTCACAGATACGCAGTATTTT. Its protein product is CASRGGRGALTDTQYF.

The V call is TRBV5-6, the J call TRBJ2-1; the match to TRBD2 covers 8 bases. The ends lost 0 bases at V and 8 bases at J; junction bases unmatched: 7. Germline V lookup: CDR1 SGHDT, CDR2 YYEEEE. This CDR3 has 15 residues. CDR3: CASSLVTGGRDEQFF. Here the CDR3 DNA reads TGTGCCAGCAGCTTGGTAACGGGGGGGCGAGATGAGCAGTTCTTC. The full variable domain, with the rest looked up from reference TRBV5-6 and TRBJ2-1, is DAGVTQSPTHLIKTRGQQVTLRCSPKSGHDTVSWYQQALGQGPQFIFQYYEEEERQRGNFPDRFSGHQFPNYSSELNVNALLLGDSALYLCASSLVTGGRDEQFFGPGTRLTVL.

The V and J genes are TRBV5-1 and TRBJ2-7; the D gene is possibly TRBD1 (5 bases). The CDR3 is 14 residues long. Per germline, CDR1 SGHRS and CDR2 YFSETQ. V dropped 0 bases and J dropped 5 bases, with 12 bases sitting between them. In DNA form, the CDR3 reads TGCGCCAGCAGCTTGGGCAGGGTCCTAGACGAGCAGTACTTC. It translates to CASSLGRVLDEQYF. Filled out from reference TRBV5-1 and TRBJ2-7, the complete variable domain reads KAGVTQTPRYLIKTRGQQVTLSCSPISGHRSVSWYQQTPGQGLQFLFEYFSETQRNKGNFPGRFSGRQFSNSRSEMNVSTLELGDSALYLCASSLGRVLDEQYFGPGTRLTVT.

In the case of this clone: The sample holds other DNA sequences that translate to the same CDR3. The rearrangement uses TRBV2 and TRBJ2-5; 14 bases are shared with TRBD2. Per germline, CDR1 SNHLY and CDR2 FYNNEI. The ends lost 9 bases at V and 7 bases at J; junction bases unmatched: 13. The CDR3 contains 16 residues. The CDR3 nucleotides read TGTGCCAGTAGTCCGACTAGCGGGGGGGTCTTTGGGACCCAGTACTTC. Translated, it gives CASSPTSGGVFGTQYF.

The chain joins TRBV6-1 to TRBJ1-2; possible D gene TRBD1, 6 bases. V lost 1 base, J lost 5 bases, and 26 bases lay in between. From germline, CDR1 is MNHNS and CDR2 SASEGT. This CDR3 is built from 19 residues. CDR3 DNA: TGTGCCAGCAGTGAAGAAGGGGGTCTGAGGGTCAAGAAACAATATGGCTACACCTTC. Translated: CASSEEGGLRVKKQYGYTF.

The CDR3: CASTPLPVNGELFF. The CDR3 bases are TGTGCCAGCACCCCCCTCCCGGTTAACGGGGAGCTGTTTTTT. The rearrangement links TRBV9 to TRBJ2-2; D is uncertain. Germline V lookup: CDR1 SGDLS, CDR2 YYNGEE. V was pared by 6 bases and J by 7 bases, with 16 bases between. The CDR3 spans 14 residues.

A few counts support this clone. This chain uses TRBV6-1 with TRBJ1-5; D perhaps matches TRBD1 (6 bases). Germline V gives CDR1 MNHNS, CDR2 SASEGT. The CDR3 consists of 14 residues. V gave up 7 bases and J gave up 8 bases, with 18 bases separating them. CDR3 coding DNA: TGTGCCAGCACCCCGGGGGGCCCGAAGGAGCCCCAGCATTTT. Its translation is CASTPGGPKEPQHF.

This chain connects TRBV6-5 to TRBJ1-5; possible D gene TRBD1, 6 bases. This CDR3 region has 15 residues. Trimming took off 8 bases at V and 0 bases at J, with 14 bases between the two ends. CDR1 is MNHEY, CDR2 SVGAGI, per germline. CDR3 loop: CASLPQGNSNQPQHF. CDR3 DNA: TGTGCCAGCCTCCCACAGGGAAATAGCAATCAGCCCCAGCATTTT.

The chain combines TRBV4-1 with TRBJ1-6; D is uncertain. The CDR3 has 17 amino acids. V was cut by 0 bases and J by 0 bases, with 9 bases left in between. The germline V gene has CDR1 MGHRA and CDR2 YSYEKL. The CDR3 loop is CASSQDTPSSYNSPLHF. CDR3 bases: TGCGCCAGCAGCCAAGATACCCCGAGCTCCTATAATTCACCCCTCCACTTT.

This clone is a singleton in its sample. The J gene is TRBJ2-5, the V gene TRBV2; the match to TRBD2 covers 7 bases. Germline V gene sequence: CDR1 SNHLY, CDR2 FYNNEI. The CDR3 is made up of 12 amino acids. The junction had 0 bases not matched to a gene; V was cut back by 5 bases and J by 3 bases. The CDR3: CASSSGEETQYF. Here the CDR3 DNA reads TGTGCCAGCAGTAGCGGGGAAGAGACCCAGTACTTC. Variable domain in full (rest from reference TRBV2 and TRBJ2-5): EPEVTQTPSHQVTQMGQEVILRCVPISNHLYFYWYRQILGQKVEFLVSFYNNEISEKSEIFDDQFSVERPDGSNFTLKIRSTKLEDSAMYFCASSSGEETQYFGPGTRLLVL.

This clone was observed a handful of times. The rearrangement joins TRBV10-2 to TRBJ2-5, with TRBD2 matching 8 bases. V shed 8 bases, J shed 2 bases, and the junction held 7 bases outside the gene matches. This CDR3 spans 14 amino acids. The germline V gene encodes CDR1 WSHSY and CDR2 SAAADI. This CDR3 reads CASAFGGGQETQYF. In nucleotides, the CDR3 is TGCGCCAGCGCGTTTGGCGGGGGGCAAGAGACCCAGTACTTC.

The V call is TRBV5-1, the J call TRBJ2-1; possibly TRBD2 for D (6 bases). Germline-derived CDR1 and CDR2 are SGHRS and YFSETQ. CDR3 size: 15 residues. Trimming shortened V by 4 bases and J by 0 bases, and 11 bases separated the two germline ends. CDR3 residues: CASSAGTGSYNEQFF. The CDR3 nucleotides read TGCGCCAGCAGCGCCGGGACTGGCTCCTACAATGAGCAGTTCTTC.

V usage is TRBV4-1 and J usage is TRBJ2-3; D is unclear. V was cut by 1 base and J by 0 bases, with 8 bases left in between. The CDR3 spans 15 residues. Germline-derived CDR1 and CDR2 are MGHRA and YSYEKL. Here the CDR3 reads CASSQGGYSTDTQYF. The CDR3 DNA follows: TGCGCCAGCAGCCAAGGAGGCTATAGCACAGATACGCAGTATTTT.

V and J are TRBV7-2 and TRBJ2-4; the D is unclear. The CDR3 extends over 16 amino acids. Germline V gene data show CDR1 as SGHTA and CDR2 as FQGNSA. The ends were cut back, 1 base at V and 1 base at J, with 11 bases in the middle. CDR3 DNA sequence: TGTGCCAGCAGCTTAGATCGAGGTGAGGCCAAAAACATTCAGTACTTC. It translates to CASSLDRGEAKNIQYF.

The V call is TRBV4-1, the J call TRBJ1-4; D is possibly TRBD1 (5 bases). V was pared by 1 base and J by 8 bases, with 14 bases between. The CDR3 extends over 15 amino acids. Germline V gene data show CDR1 as MGHRA and CDR2 as YSYEKL. The CDR3 DNA is TGCGCCAGCAGCCAAGGGGCAGGGCGAAGGGAAAAACTGTTTTTT. Its protein is CASSQGAGRREKLFF.

This clone was counted a single time. V gene TRBV9 combines with J gene TRBJ1-3, with TRBD1 as a possible D gene (6 bases). The CDR3 runs to 17 residues. In germline, CDR1 is SGDLS, CDR2 YYNGEE. The V and J ends lost 0 bases and 0 bases respectively, with 13 bases between them. CDR3 in amino acids: CASSVVPTGHSGNTIYF. Written as DNA, the CDR3 is TGTGCCAGCAGCGTAGTACCGACAGGACACTCTGGAAACACCATATATTTT.

This clone was detected once. This CDR3 is CASSRAGTRYGYTF. The CDR3 DNA sequence: TGTGCCAGCAGCCGCGCCGGGACAAGATATGGCTACACCTTC. V gene TRBV5-6 combines with J gene TRBJ1-2; the D gene is possibly TRBD1 (6 bases). Deletions cut 4 bases from V and 5 bases from J, with 15 bases between. The CDR3 is made up of 14 amino acids. The V gene's germline CDR1 is SGHDT and CDR2 YYEEEE.

For this clone: One end of the junction does not line up with germline, which may come from a read error. CDR3 sequence: CSSSPDTGELFF. The CDR3, as DNA: TGTTCCAGCAGCCCTGACACCGGGGAGCTGTTTTTT. The chain recombines TRBV7-9 with TRBJ2-2; D is uncertain. Germline CDR1 and CDR2: SEHNR and FQNEAQ (reference sequence). The CDR3 sequence is 12 residues long.

This sequence joins TRBV28 and TRBJ1-5; TRBD1 aligns across 7 bases. V lost 11 bases to trimming and J lost 3 bases; unmatched junction nucleotides: 13. This CDR3 has 15 amino acids. The germline V gene encodes CDR1 MDHEN and CDR2 SYDVKM. CDR3 nucleotide sequence: TGTGCCGGGCGGACGAGACAGGGCTACAATCAGCCCCAGCATTTT. Its protein is CAGRTRQGYNQPQHF.